What follows is one TCR beta chain and its context. The data were taken from a study of T cell repertoires in ileal Crohn's disease. Background on the study: Patients had a median approximately 7.8-year disease duration, and less than 45% were active smokers.

V was clipped by 3 bases and J by 6 bases, with 12 bases between them. The CDR3 has 13 residues. In germline, CDR1 is SGHTA, CDR2 FQGTGA. Assay: immunoSEQ multiplex PCR; the TCRdb copy retains only in-frame clones and omits some. The sample consists of about 15,000 clones, about 73% of them appearing once. The sequenced material came from ileal tissue. This sequence was found in an adult with Crohn's disease. The chain carries TRBV7-3 and TRBJ2-7; perhaps TRBD1 as D (6 bases). The CDR3 is CASSLIQGAEQYF. CDR3 in DNA: TGTGCCAGCAGCTTGATACAGGGCGCCGAGCAGTACTTC.